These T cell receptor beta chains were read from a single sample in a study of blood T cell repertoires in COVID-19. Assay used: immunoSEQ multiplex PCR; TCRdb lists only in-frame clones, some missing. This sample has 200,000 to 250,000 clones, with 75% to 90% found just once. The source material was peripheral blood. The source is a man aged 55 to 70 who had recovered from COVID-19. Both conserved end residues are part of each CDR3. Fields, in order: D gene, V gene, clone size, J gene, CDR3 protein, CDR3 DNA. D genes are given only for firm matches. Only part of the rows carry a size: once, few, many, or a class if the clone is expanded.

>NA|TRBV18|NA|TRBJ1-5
CASSGGSNQPQHF
TGTGCCAGCTCAGGGGGCTCAAATCAGCCCCAGCATTTT
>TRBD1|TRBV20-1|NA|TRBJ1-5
CSASSGQGGQPQHF
TGCAGTGCTAGTTCAGGACAGGGAGGCCAGCCCCAGCATTTT
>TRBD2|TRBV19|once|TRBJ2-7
CASSPFGTSGTALRTNEQYF
TGTGCCAGTAGCCCATTCGGGACTAGCGGGACGGCGTTGAGGACGAACGAGCAGTACTTC
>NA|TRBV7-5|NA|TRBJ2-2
CGTIRGGPTGELFF
TGTGGAACCATTAGGGGGGGACCCACCGGGGAGCTGTTTTTT
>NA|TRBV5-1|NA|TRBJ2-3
CASSEGEGTDTQYF
TGCGCCAGCAGCGAGGGGGAGGGGACAGATACGCAGTATTTT
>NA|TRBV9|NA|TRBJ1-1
CASSVGYGRGGAEAFF
TGTGCCAGCAGCGTAGGATATGGTAGGGGTGGCGCTGAAGCTTTCTTT
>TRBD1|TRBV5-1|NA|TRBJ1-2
CASSTGTGGVGYTF
TGCGCCAGCAGCACCGGGACAGGGGGGGTTGGCTACACCTTC
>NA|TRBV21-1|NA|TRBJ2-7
CASSKTQGLWYEQYF
TGTGCCAGCAGCAAGACCCAGGGATTATGGTACGAGCAGTACTTC
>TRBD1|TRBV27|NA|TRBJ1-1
CASRGQMNTEAFF
TGTGCCAGCAGGGGACAGATGAACACTGAAGCTTTCTTT
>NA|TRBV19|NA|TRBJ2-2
CASSIRPSGEGGNTGELFF
TGTGCCAGTAGTATCCGGCCTAGCGGAGAAGGGGGGAACACCGGGGAGCTGTTTTTT
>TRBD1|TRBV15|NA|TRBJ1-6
CATSREKQGSSYNSPLHF
TGTGCCACCAGCAGGGAAAAACAGGGGAGCTCCTATAATTCACCCCTCCACTTT
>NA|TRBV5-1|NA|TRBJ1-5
CASSLDGGKGQPQHF
TGCGCCAGCAGCTTGGATGGGGGCAAAGGACAGCCCCAGCATTTT
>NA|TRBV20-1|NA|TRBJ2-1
CSASGQGSYNEQFF
TGCAGTGCTAGTGGGCAGGGGTCCTACAATGAGCAGTTCTTC
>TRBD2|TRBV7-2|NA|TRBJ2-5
CASSFPTSRGGETQYF
TGTGCCAGCAGCTTCCCTACTAGTCGGGGGGGAGAGACCCAGTACTTC
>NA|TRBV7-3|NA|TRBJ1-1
CASSQRHASEAFF
TGTGCCAGCAGCCAGAGACACGCAAGTGAAGCTTTCTTT
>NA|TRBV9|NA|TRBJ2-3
CASTSGQGRTDTQYF
TGTGCCAGCACGAGTGGGCAGGGCCGAACAGATACGCAGTATTTT
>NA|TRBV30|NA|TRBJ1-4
CAWGDFPGEKLFF
TGTGCCTGGGGTGACTTCCCGGGGGAAAAACTGTTTTTT
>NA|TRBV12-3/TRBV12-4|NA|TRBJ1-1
CASSLGGSLGAFF
TGTGCCAGCAGTTTGGGGGGTTCCTTGGGAGCTTTCTTT
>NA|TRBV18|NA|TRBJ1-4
CASSPDSNEKLFF
TGTGCCAGCTCACCGGACAGTAATGAAAAACTGTTTTTT
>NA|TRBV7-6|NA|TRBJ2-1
CASSLVVRDLPGNEQFF
TGTGCCAGCAGCTTAGTGGTGCGGGACCTCCCCGGGAATGAGCAGTTCTTC
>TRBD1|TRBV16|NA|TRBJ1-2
CASSQHGTGENYGYTF
TGTGCCAGCAGCCAACACGGGACAGGGGAAAACTATGGCTACACCTTC
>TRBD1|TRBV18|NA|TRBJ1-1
CASTSNRGGTEAFF
TGTGCCAGTACGTCTAACAGGGGCGGCACTGAAGCTTTCTTT
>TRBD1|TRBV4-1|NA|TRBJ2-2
CASSGTGGFTGELFF
TGCGCCAGCAGCGGAACAGGGGGCTTCACCGGGGAGCTGTTTTTT
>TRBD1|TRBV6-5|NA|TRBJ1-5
CATTGQGEQPQHF
TGCGCCACCACCGGCCAGGGGGAGCAGCCCCAGCATTTT
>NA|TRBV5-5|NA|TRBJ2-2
CASSTWTAGTGELFF
TGTGCCAGCAGCACTTGGACGGCGGGCACCGGGGAGCTGTTTTTT
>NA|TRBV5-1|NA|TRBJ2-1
CASSFTGSNEQFF
TGCGCCAGCAGCTTCACAGGGTCGAATGAGCAGTTCTTC
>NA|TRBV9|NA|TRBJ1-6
CASSVGAYSYNSPLHF
TGTGCCAGCAGCGTAGGAGCCTACAGCTATAATTCACCCCTCCACTTT
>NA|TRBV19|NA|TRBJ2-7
CASSISGVPYEQYF
TGTGCCAGTAGTATAAGTGGAGTCCCCTACGAGCAGTACTTC
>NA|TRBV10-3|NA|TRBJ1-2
CAISEVGGVSNYGYTF
TGTGCCATCAGTGAGGTGGGGGGGGTTTCTAACTATGGCTACACCTTC
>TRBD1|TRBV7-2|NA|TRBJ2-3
CASSRDRERLVTQYF
TGTGCCAGCAGCCGGGACAGGGAAAGACTAGTTACGCAGTATTTT
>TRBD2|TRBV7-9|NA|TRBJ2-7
CASSPGGGDNTYEQYF
TGTGCCAGCAGCCCGGGAGGGGGGGACAATACCTACGAGCAGTACTTC
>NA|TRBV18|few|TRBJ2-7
CASSRLEGGYEQYF
TGTGCCAGCTCCCGCCTGGAAGGGGGCTACGAGCAGTACTTC
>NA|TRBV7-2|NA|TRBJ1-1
CASSFLEGGTEAFF
TGTGCCAGCAGCTTCCTGGAGGGAGGCACTGAAGCTTTCTTT
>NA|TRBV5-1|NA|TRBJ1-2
CASSLDLARVPYGYTF
TGCGCCAGCAGCTTGGACTTGGCCAGGGTACCCTATGGCTACACCTTC
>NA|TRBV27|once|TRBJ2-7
CASRTRPAAYEQYF
TGTGCCAGCAGGACGAGGCCAGCCGCCTACGAGCAGTACTTC
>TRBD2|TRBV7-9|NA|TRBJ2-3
CASSPSGSPHTDTQYF
TGTGCCAGCAGCCCAAGCGGGAGCCCCCACACAGATACGCAGTATTTT
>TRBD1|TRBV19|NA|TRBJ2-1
CASSPGQGKGYEQFF
TGTGCCAGTAGCCCGGGACAGGGGAAAGGCTATGAGCAGTTCTTC
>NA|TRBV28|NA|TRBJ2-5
CASSLGITGYQETQYF
TGTGCCAGCAGTTTAGGGATAACAGGCTACCAAGAGACCCAGTACTTC
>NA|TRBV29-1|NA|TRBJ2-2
CSVAEGNTGELFF
TGCAGCGTCGCCGAGGGCAACACCGGGGAGCTGTTTTTT
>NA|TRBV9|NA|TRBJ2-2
CASSAHFNTGELFF
TGTGCCAGCAGCGCCCACTTTAACACCGGGGAGCTGTTTTTT
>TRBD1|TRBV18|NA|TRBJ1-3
CASSPMGQGVLGNTIYF
TGTGCCAGCTCACCAATGGGACAGGGTGTTTTGGGAAACACCATATATTTT
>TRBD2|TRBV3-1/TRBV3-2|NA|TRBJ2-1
CASSQKVAGGLNEQFF
TGTGCCAGCAGCCAAAAGGTAGCGGGAGGGCTTAATGAGCAGTTCTTC
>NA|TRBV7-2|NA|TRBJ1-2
CASSAQYYGYTF
TGTGCCAGCAGCGCCCAGTACTATGGCTACACCTTC
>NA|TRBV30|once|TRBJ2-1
CAWSVQVGSSYNEQFF
TGTGCCTGGAGTGTACAGGTGGGCTCATCCTACAATGAGCAGTTCTTC
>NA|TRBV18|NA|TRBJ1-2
CASSPSRTERSYTF
TGTGCCAGCTCACCGTCTAGGACAGAGAGGAGCTACACCTTC
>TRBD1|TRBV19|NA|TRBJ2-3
CASSIRGLTDTQYF
TGTGCCAGTAGTATAAGGGGGCTCACAGATACGCAGTATTTT
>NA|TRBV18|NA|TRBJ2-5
CASSPPGGPGETQYF
TGTGCCAGCTCACCACCGGGCGGGCCCGGGGAGACCCAGTACTTC
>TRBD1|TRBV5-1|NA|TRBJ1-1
CASSPGQGGGTEAFF
TGCGCCAGCAGCCCTGGACAGGGAGGAGGCACTGAAGCTTTCTTT
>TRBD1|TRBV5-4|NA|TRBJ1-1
CASSLGQGFDPEAFF
TGTGCCAGCTCCCTTGGACAGGGCTTCGATCCTGAAGCTTTCTTT
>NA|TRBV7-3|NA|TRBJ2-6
CASSLLTGMGANVLTF
TGTGCCAGCAGCCTACTTACAGGGATGGGGGCCAACGTCCTGACTTTC
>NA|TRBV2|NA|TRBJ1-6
CASKLGQNYNSPLHF
TGTGCCAGCAAGTTAGGACAGAACTATAATTCACCCCTCCACTTT
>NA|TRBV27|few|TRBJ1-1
CASSLWGRAFF
TGTGCCAGCAGTTTATGGGGGCGGGCTTTCTTT
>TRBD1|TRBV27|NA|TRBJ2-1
CASIAGTAPYNEQFF
TGTGCCAGCATTGCCGGGACAGCTCCTTACAATGAGCAGTTCTTC
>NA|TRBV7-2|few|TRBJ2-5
CASSLEGARGGTQYF
TGTGCCAGCAGCTTAGAAGGGGCCCGAGGGGGGACCCAGTACTTC
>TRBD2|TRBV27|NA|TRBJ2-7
CASSSFRLAGVSYEQYF
TGTGCCAGCAGTTCCTTTCGCCTAGCGGGGGTCTCCTACGAGCAGTACTTC
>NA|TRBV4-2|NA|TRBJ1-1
CASSHGIRRGLGNTEAFF
TGTGCCAGCAGCCACGGGATTCGCAGGGGTCTCGGGAACACTGAAGCTTTCTTT
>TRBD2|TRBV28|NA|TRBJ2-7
CASKGGRAGSYEQYF
TGTGCCAGCAAAGGCGGGAGGGCCGGTTCCTACGAGCAGTACTTC